This T cell receptor (beta chain) comes out of a study of cytomegalovirus exposure and HLA in healthy donors. About the research overall: Early on, a data release was issued that held roughly 80 million unique TCRs from HLA-typed donors.

The CDR3 is made up of 15 amino acids. J was trimmed by 2 bases and V by 5 bases; bases with no gene match: 5. Per germline, CDR1 SGHTA and CDR2 FQGTGA. It was with 60 Vbeta and 13 Jbeta primers that the PCR ran. Sequenced by immunoSEQ multiplex PCR; TCRdb stores in-frame clones only, minus some. The sample features about 140,000 clones, with 0.75% to 1% in its top ten. Sequencing input: PBMCs. The origin of this receptor is a male donor in good health and CMV-seronegative. The rearrangement joins TRBV7-3 to TRBJ2-2, with TRBD1 identical over 7 bases. CDR3: CASSLGTANTGELFF. In nucleotides, the CDR3 is TGTGCCAGCAGCCTAGGGACAGCAAACACCGGGGAGCTGTTTTTT.